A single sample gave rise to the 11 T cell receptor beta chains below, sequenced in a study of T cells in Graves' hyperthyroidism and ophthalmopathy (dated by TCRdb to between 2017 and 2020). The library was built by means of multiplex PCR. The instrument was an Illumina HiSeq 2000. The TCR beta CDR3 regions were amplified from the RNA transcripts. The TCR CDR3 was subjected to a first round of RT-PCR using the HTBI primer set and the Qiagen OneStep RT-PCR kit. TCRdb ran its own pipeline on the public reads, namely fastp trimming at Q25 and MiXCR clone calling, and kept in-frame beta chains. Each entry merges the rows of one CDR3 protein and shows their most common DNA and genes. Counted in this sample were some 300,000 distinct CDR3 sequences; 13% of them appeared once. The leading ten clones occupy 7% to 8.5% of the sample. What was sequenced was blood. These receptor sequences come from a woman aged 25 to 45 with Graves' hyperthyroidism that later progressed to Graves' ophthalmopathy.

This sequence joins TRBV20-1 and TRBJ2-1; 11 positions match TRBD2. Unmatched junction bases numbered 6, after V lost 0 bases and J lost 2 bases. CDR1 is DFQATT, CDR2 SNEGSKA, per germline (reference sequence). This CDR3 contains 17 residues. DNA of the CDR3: TGCAGTGCTAGAGATATCATAGCGGGAGGGGCCTACAATGAGCAGTTCTTC. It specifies CSARDIIAGGAYNEQFF.

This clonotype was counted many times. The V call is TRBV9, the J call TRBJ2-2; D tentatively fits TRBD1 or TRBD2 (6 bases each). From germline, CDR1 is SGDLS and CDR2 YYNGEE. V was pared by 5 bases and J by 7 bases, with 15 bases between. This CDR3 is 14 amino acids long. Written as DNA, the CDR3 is TGTGCCAGCAGGGGGGCGGGAAAGGTCGGGGAGCTGTTTTTT. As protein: CASRGAGKVGELFF.

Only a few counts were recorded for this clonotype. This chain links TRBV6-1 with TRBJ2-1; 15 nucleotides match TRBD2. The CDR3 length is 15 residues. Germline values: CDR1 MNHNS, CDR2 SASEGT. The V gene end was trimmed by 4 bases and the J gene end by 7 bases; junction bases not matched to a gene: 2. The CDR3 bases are TGTGCCAGCAGTGGGACTAGCGGGAGGGAGAATGAGCAGTTCTTC. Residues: CASSGTSGRENEQFF.

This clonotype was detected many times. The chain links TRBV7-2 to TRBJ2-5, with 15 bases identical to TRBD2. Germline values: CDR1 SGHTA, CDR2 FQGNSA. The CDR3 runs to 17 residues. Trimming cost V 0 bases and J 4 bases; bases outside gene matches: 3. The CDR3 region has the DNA TGTGCCAGCAGCTTAGCGGGACTAGCGGGAGGCAGAGAGACCCAGTACTTC. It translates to CASSLAGLAGGRETQYF. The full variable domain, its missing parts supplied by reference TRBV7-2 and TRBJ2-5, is GAGVSQSPSNKVTEKGKDVELRCDPISGHTALYWYRQSLGQGLEFLIYFQGNSAPDKSGLPSDRFSAERTGGSVSTLTIQRTQQEDSAVYLCASSLAGLAGGRETQYFGPGTRLLVL.

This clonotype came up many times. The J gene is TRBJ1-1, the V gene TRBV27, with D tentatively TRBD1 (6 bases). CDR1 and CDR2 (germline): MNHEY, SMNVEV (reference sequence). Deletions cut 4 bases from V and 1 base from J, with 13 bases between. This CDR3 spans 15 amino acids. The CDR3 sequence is CASSWRGSSNTEAFF. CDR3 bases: TGTGCCAGCAGTTGGAGGGGGTCATCGAACACTGAAGCTTTCTTT.

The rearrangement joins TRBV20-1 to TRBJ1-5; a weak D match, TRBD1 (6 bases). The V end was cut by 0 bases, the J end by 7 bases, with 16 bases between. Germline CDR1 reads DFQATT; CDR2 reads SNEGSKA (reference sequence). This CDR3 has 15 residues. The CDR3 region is CSARDTGGWGQPQHF. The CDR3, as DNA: TGCAGTGCTAGAGATACGGGGGGCTGGGGGCAGCCCCAGCATTTT.

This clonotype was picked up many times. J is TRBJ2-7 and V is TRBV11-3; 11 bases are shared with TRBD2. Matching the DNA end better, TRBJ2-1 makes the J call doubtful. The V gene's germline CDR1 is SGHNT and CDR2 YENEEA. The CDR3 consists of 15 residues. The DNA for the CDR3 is TGTGCCAGCAGCTTAACTAGCGGGAGCTCCTACGATCAGTTCTTC. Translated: CASSLTSGSSYDQFF.

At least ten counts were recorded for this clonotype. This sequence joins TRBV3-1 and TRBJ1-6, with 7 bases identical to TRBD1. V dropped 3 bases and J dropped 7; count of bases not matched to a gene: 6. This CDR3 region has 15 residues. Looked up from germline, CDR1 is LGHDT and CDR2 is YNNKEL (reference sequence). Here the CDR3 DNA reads TGTGCCAGCAGCCAGTCAGGGGGACTCAATTCACCCCTCCACTTT. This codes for CASSQSGGLNSPLHF.

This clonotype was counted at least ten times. The CDR3 loop reads CASSLGTGANYGYTF. CDR3 bases: TGTGCCAGCAGCTTGGGGACAGGGGCTAACTATGGCTACACCTTC. The chain combines TRBV7-2 with TRBJ1-2; 10 nucleotides agree with TRBD1. From germline, CDR1 is SGHTA and CDR2 FQGNSA. V lost 3 bases and J lost 0; bases outside the gene matches: 1. This CDR3 contains 15 residues.

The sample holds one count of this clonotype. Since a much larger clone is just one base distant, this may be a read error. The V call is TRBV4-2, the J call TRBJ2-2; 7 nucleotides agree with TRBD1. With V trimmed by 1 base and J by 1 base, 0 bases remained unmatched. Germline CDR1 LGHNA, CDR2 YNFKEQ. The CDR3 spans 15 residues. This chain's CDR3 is CASSQGTGNTGELFF. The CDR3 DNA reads TGTGCCAGCAGCCAAGGGACAGGGAACACCGGGGAGCTGTTTTTT.

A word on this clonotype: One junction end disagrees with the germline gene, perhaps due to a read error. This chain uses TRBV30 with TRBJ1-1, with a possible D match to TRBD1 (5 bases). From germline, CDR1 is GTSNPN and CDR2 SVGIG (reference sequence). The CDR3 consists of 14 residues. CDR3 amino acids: CAWSVRGVPIEAFF. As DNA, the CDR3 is TGTGCATGGAGTGTACGGGGGGTCCCCATTGAAGCTTTCTTT.